Here is one T cell receptor beta chain with its context. This clonotype was recorded at least ten times. Its antigen remains unidentified. There are no base qualities to consult, and no much larger clone falls within one base. Flow cytometry had shown CD8+CD57+ cell expansion in the patients selected for sequencing. All patients had severe acquired aplastic anemia diagnosed by International Study of Aplastic Anemia and Agranulocytosis and Camitta criteria. At the time blood was sampled, none of the patients had received any therapy. In this study, sorted CD4+ and CD8+ T cells from the blood of healthy subjects and of severe aplastic anemia patients had their TCR repertoires deep-sequenced. In the USA, patient enrollment took place under clinicaltrials.gov protocols 00001620, 01623167, 00001397, 00071045, 00081523 and 00961064. Ficoll-Paque density gradient centrifugation was used to isolate peripheral blood mononuclear cells. CD4+ and CD8+ T cells were sorted by FACS or magnetic beads before DNA extraction.

This entry belongs to a study of CD8+CD57+ T cells in acquired aplastic anemia (dated by TCRdb to 2016 to 2019). About the full investigation: On average, sorted CD4+ and CD8+ cells yielded around 3.5 ug of extracted DNA, with a range of roughly 0.18 to 27.4 ug. CD8+CD57+ expansion was defined as a frequency above the mean frequency observed in healthy subjects. The research as a whole found: No significant difference in CD8+ Simpson's diversity was found between patients and healthy controls (P=0.060). Around 31 CD8+ CDR3 sequences were shared between patients and controls but appeared highly expressed in patients and within their immunodominant clones.

The germline V gene (reference sequence) sets CDR1 to SGHKS and CDR2 to YYEKEE. The CDR3 has 15 amino acids, counting the end cysteine and phenylalanine. The retained sequence is limited to the CDR3, 45 bases, with the frame set at the first base. V loses 1 base, J loses 5 bases, and the germline ends lie 16 bases apart. TCR beta VDJ combination and CDR3 sequence profiling used genomic DNA as the template. An Illumina HiSeq 2000 was used for TCR repertoire sequencing. Under the source paper's analysis protocol: TRBV/TRBJ rearrangement plots, CDR3 size and DJ length profiles, and Simpson's diversity index were used to assess repertoires. The immunodominant clone was defined as the most abundant DNA sequence in deep sequencing data. CDR3 amino acid sequences were screened for sharing across subjects and were compared with published repertoires and the VDJdb database. TCRdb reprocessed the public reads (quality trimming at Q25 with fastp, clone calling with MiXCR) and kept in-frame beta chains. Duplicate CDR3 protein sequences are folded into a single record with the most common DNA and genes. The V and J calls were not made by the authors but by TCRdb's processing. This sample gives hundreds of thousands of distinct CDR3 sequences in total; under 55% of them show up just once. 20% of the sample belongs to the ten largest clones.

The sample consisted of sorted CD4+, CD8+, or CD8+CD57+ T cells (not recorded which) from PBMCs. The chain employs TRBV5-5 and TRBJ2-7; D gene: possibly TRBD2, on 6 matching bases. The source is a human donor with aplastic anemia. The bases are TGTGCCAGCAGCTTGACGTTGGAGGGTCCCCACGAGCAGTACTTC. Its protein reads: CASSLTLEGPHEQYF.